These T cell receptor beta chains were read from a single sample in a study of CD8+CD57+ T cells in acquired aplastic anemia. MiXCR was run by TCRdb on the reads, yielding one entry per CDR3 protein. The data contain about 190,000 distinct CDR3 sequences, around 50% of them singletons. Sequencing was performed on sorted CD4+, CD8+, or CD8+CD57+ T cells (not recorded which) from PBMCs. All receptors come from a human donor in good health, serving as a control. The CDR3 runs from the conserved cysteine through the conserved F or W. Each record gives: D gene, J gene, V gene, clone size, CDR3 length, CDR3 protein, CDR3 DNA. The D gene is left open where the match is weak. A clone size is listed for some rows: how often the clone was seen (once, few, many), or a class if it is expanded.

D gene: TRBD2
J gene: TRBJ2-1
V gene: TRBV12-3/TRBV12-4
clone size: many
CDR3 length: 13
CDR3 protein: CASSLGEGNEQFF
CDR3 DNA: TGTGCCAGCAGTTTAGGGGAGGGCAATGAGCAGTTCTTC

D gene: TRBD1
J gene: TRBJ1-5
V gene: TRBV7-9
clone size: NA
CDR3 length: 15
CDR3 protein: CASSPTGQGNQPQHF
CDR3 DNA: TGTGCCAGCAGCCCAACGGGACAGGGCAATCAGCCCCAGCATTTT

D gene: NA
J gene: TRBJ2-7
V gene: TRBV20-1
clone size: many
CDR3 length: 13
CDR3 protein: CSAPSSSQGEQYF
CDR3 DNA: TGCAGTGCTCCCTCCTCGTCCCAAGGCGAGCAGTACTTC

D gene: NA
J gene: TRBJ2-1
V gene: TRBV24-1
clone size: many
CDR3 length: 16
CDR3 protein: CATSDLGEDGYNEQFF
CDR3 DNA: TGTGCCACCAGTGATTTGGGGGAAGACGGATACAATGAGCAGTTCTTC

D gene: TRBD2
J gene: TRBJ2-2
V gene: TRBV19
clone size: NA
CDR3 length: 15
CDR3 protein: CASSAGLAGAGELFF
CDR3 DNA: TGTGCCAGTAGTGCGGGACTAGCGGGAGCCGGGGAGCTGTTTTTT

D gene: NA
J gene: TRBJ2-3
V gene: TRBV28
clone size: many
CDR3 length: 15
CDR3 protein: CASSLGGGGTDTQYF
CDR3 DNA: TGTGCCAGCAGTTTAGGCGGTGGGGGCACAGATACGCAGTATTTT

D gene: NA
J gene: TRBJ1-6
V gene: TRBV7-2
clone size: NA
CDR3 length: 15
CDR3 protein: CASSGWAGNNSPLHF
CDR3 DNA: TGTGCCAGCAGCGGGTGGGCAGGGAATAATTCACCCCTCCACTTT

D gene: TRBD2
J gene: TRBJ2-1
V gene: TRBV20-1
clone size: NA
CDR3 length: 15
CDR3 protein: CSARVASGSYNEQFF
CDR3 DNA: TGCAGTGCTAGAGTTGCTAGCGGGAGCTACAATGAGCAGTTCTTC

D gene: NA
J gene: TRBJ1-3
V gene: TRBV20-1
clone size: many
CDR3 length: 13
CDR3 protein: CSARLDSGNTIYF
CDR3 DNA: TGCAGTGCTAGGTTGGACTCTGGAAACACCATATATTTT

D gene: TRBD1
J gene: TRBJ2-2
V gene: TRBV7-3
clone size: NA
CDR3 length: 15
CDR3 protein: CASSLTSGGTGELFF
CDR3 DNA: TGTGCCAGCAGCTTAACGTCAGGGGGCACCGGGGAGCTGTTTTTT

D gene: TRBD2
J gene: TRBJ2-7
V gene: TRBV11-2
clone size: NA
CDR3 length: 16
CDR3 protein: CASSSQGLAGPDEQYF
CDR3 DNA: TGTGCCAGCAGCTCACAGGGACTAGCGGGACCAGACGAGCAGTACTTC

D gene: NA
J gene: TRBJ2-7
V gene: TRBV14
clone size: once
CDR3 length: 11
CDR3 protein: CASSQGHEQYF
CDR3 DNA: TGTGCCAGCAGCCAAGGGCACGAGCAGTACTTC

D gene: TRBD1
J gene: TRBJ2-7
V gene: TRBV25-1
clone size: NA
CDR3 length: 15
CDR3 protein: CASSDLAGTGTEQYF
CDR3 DNA: TGTGCCAGCAGTGACCTCGCCGGGACAGGGACCGAGCAGTACTTC

D gene: TRBD1
J gene: TRBJ2-7
V gene: TRBV19
clone size: NA
CDR3 length: 14
CDR3 protein: CASSETGGTDEQYF
CDR3 DNA: TGTGCCAGTAGTGAGACAGGGGGCACAGACGAGCAGTACTTC

D gene: NA
J gene: TRBJ1-4
V gene: TRBV28
clone size: NA
CDR3 length: 18
CDR3 protein: CASSFGAGTPQVGEKLFF
CDR3 DNA: TGTGCCAGCAGTTTCGGCGCAGGGACTCCGCAGGTCGGTGAAAAACTGTTTTTT

D gene: NA
J gene: TRBJ2-3
V gene: TRBV7-2
clone size: few
CDR3 length: 16
CDR3 protein: CASSLHAAKGTDTQYF
CDR3 DNA: TGTGCCAGCAGCTTGCACGCCGCAAAGGGCACAGATACGCAGTATTTT

D gene: NA
J gene: TRBJ1-2
V gene: TRBV29-1
clone size: NA
CDR3 length: 13
CDR3 protein: CSVDGRFNYGYTF
CDR3 DNA: TGCAGCGTTGATGGCAGGTTTAACTATGGCTACACCTTC

D gene: NA
J gene: TRBJ1-1
V gene: TRBV19
clone size: NA
CDR3 length: 14
CDR3 protein: CASSPSREGTEAFF
CDR3 DNA: TGTGCCAGTAGTCCCTCCAGGGAGGGGACTGAAGCTTTCTTT

D gene: NA
J gene: TRBJ1-4
V gene: TRBV20-1
clone size: once
CDR3 length: 15
CDR3 protein: CSAIGSAGDNEKLFF
CDR3 DNA: TGCAGTGCCATTGGTTCGGCAGGGGATAATGAAAAACTGTTCTTT

D gene: NA
J gene: TRBJ2-7
V gene: TRBV7-2
clone size: medium-sized
CDR3 length: 15
CDR3 protein: CASRLSGPASYEQYF
CDR3 DNA: TGTGCCAGCAGGCTATCCGGGCCAGCGTCCTACGAGCAGTACTTC

D gene: NA
J gene: TRBJ1-3
V gene: TRBV7-9
clone size: NA
CDR3 length: 14
CDR3 protein: CASSAAGYGNTIYF
CDR3 DNA: TGTGCCAGCAGCGCTGCGGGGTATGGAAACACCATATATTTT

D gene: TRBD1
J gene: TRBJ2-5
V gene: TRBV19
clone size: NA
CDR3 length: 15
CDR3 protein: CASQGQGAAYETQYF
CDR3 DNA: TGTGCCAGTCAGGGGCAGGGGGCCGCGTATGAGACCCAGTACTTC

D gene: NA
J gene: TRBJ2-7
V gene: TRBV12-3/TRBV12-4
clone size: NA
CDR3 length: 15
CDR3 protein: CASSQGGGYGYEQYF
CDR3 DNA: TGCGCCAGCAGCCAAGGGGGGGGATACGGCTACGAGCAGTACTTC

D gene: TRBD1
J gene: TRBJ1-3
V gene: TRBV2
clone size: NA
CDR3 length: 20
CDR3 protein: CASTNRGITDTQYSGNTIYF
CDR3 DNA: TGTGCCAGCACGAACAGGGGGATTACAGATACGCAGTACTCTGGAAACACCATATATTTT

D gene: NA
J gene: TRBJ2-1
V gene: TRBV5-1
clone size: many
CDR3 length: 15
CDR3 protein: CASSLGQGSYNEQFF
CDR3 DNA: TGTGCCAGCAGCTTAGGTCAGGGCTCCTACAATGAGCAGTTCTTC

D gene: NA
J gene: TRBJ2-7
V gene: TRBV11-2
clone size: NA
CDR3 length: 12
CDR3 protein: CASSKGSYEQYF
CDR3 DNA: TGTGCCAGCAGTAAGGGGTCCTACGAGCAGTACTTC

D gene: NA
J gene: TRBJ1-1
V gene: TRBV15
clone size: NA
CDR3 length: 13
CDR3 protein: CATSREGGTEAFF
CDR3 DNA: TGTGCCACCAGCAGGGAAGGGGGCACTGAAGCTTTCTTT